Ten or more counts support the clone carrying this TCR beta chain. The target antigen is unknown. The data belong to a study of blood T cells in healthy people across ages. J was trimmed by 4 bases and V by 2 bases; bases with no gene match: 11. The CDR3 contains 17 residues. The germline CDR1 and CDR2 sequences are KGHDR and SFDVKD. Study outcomes and limitations: Diversity figures derived from one million T cells were judged to underestimate the true value.

Healthy Caucasians from Russia aged roughly 6 to 100 served as donors. Through a sample-barcoded 5' primer and a J-beta primer mix, a second PCR was run for roughly 7 to 12 cycles. Using its own MiXCR run on the 5' RACE reads, TCRdb lists one record per CDR3 protein. Here the sample spans 350,000 to 450,000 distinct CDR3 sequences, 45% to 60% being singletons. The material sequenced was blood. The genes are TRBV24-1 and TRBJ1-2, with TRBD1 matching over 8 bases. This receptor was identified in a man aged 55-75 years in good health. Here the CDR3 DNA reads TGTGCCACCAGTGATTGGGCTTCCGGGACAGGCTCCTATGGCTACACCTTC. This encodes CATSDWASGTGSYGYTF.